This T cell receptor beta chain was observed in a study of radiation and T cells in renal cell carcinoma (dated by TCRdb to 2018 to 2021). Describing the broader study: TCR beta sequencing covered 53 samples in total, comprising around 25 tumors and roughly 27 peripheral blood samples. Across all 50 or so samples, 4,016,671 unique CDR3 nucleotide sequences encoding 2,658,974 unique CDR3 amino acid sequences were identified. The final blood draw was performed at 4 weeks after radiation, at the same time as nephrectomy. What the authors observed across the whole study: Tracking of blood repertoire dynamics stopped at roughly 4 weeks after treatment, with no follow-up past that point. An increase in top tumor clonotypes in blood was observed from baseline to 2 weeks post-radiation, followed by contraction by 4 weeks, which was taken to suggest transient expansion of tumor-resident clones. Because the trial had a single-armed design, the trial could not examine how radiation dose or scheduling affected the TCR repertoire. Because pretreatment tumor biopsies were not available, the baseline intratumoral presence of clonotypes could not be determined.

The CDR3 starts with the cysteine, ends with the phenylalanine, and has 16 residues. Just CDR3 DNA is preserved here, 48 bases in frame from base 1. CDR1 and CDR2, looked up from the germline V gene (reference sequence), are MNHEY and SMNVEV. Ends trimmed: V by 5 bases, J by 0 bases; bases unmatched to a gene: 5. For this clone: No cognate antigen has been identified for it. Base qualities were left out, and no much larger clone turns up one base away.

The time point label corresponds to: blood 4 weeks post-SBRT, at nephrectomy. The meaning of the sample's treatment or condition label: 15 Gy SBRT to primary tumor, nephrectomy 4 weeks later. The samples were drawn from a clinical trial, where primary renal cell carcinomas were treated with 15 Gy of stereotactic body radiation therapy and then removed by nephrectomy 4 weeks afterward. To follow tumor-enriched clonotypes, serial peripheral blood was collected from radiation-treated patients at baseline and at 2 weeks and 4 weeks after SBRT. Every patient had renal cell carcinoma of clear cell pathology. Genomic DNA for TCR sequencing was prepared using the QIAamp DNA Blood Mini Kit (Qiagen). The analyses included only samples that passed all quality control checks. TCR beta libraries were generated from genomic DNA with the immunoSEQ kit, following the manufacturer's recommendations. Library preparation used a first multiplex PCR with proprietary primers, then a second PCR adding unique barcodes, with bead cleanups after each round. A kit-provided positive control reaction and a negative control reaction were included in every sample batch. The final libraries were assessed on an Agilent 4200 TapeStation D1000 ScreenTape, pooled by volume, and quantified by qPCR. Sequencing was performed on an Illumina NextSeq500 with a MidOutput 150-cycle cartridge, and 156 Read1 and 15 Index1 cycles were run with kit custom primers. The pooled library was loaded at around 1 pM with roughly 19% PhiX control spiked in. Per the source publication's procedure: The vendor-processed data were analyzed in R, and a clonotype was defined as all T cells that share the same CDR3 nucleotide sequence. For clone abundance analyses, frequencies were normalized to the 10,000 most abundant clones per sample. Before analysis, public T cell clones were removed, and these numbered fewer than six per sample on average. A difference in abundance of at least 32-fold between compartments was used to define tumor-enriched and baseline blood-enriched clonotypes. A beta-binomial differential abundance model was used to identify clonotypes that expanded or contracted between blood time points. Tumor-blood repertoire similarity was measured with the Baroni-Urbani and Buser coefficient, and group comparisons used two-tailed Wilcoxon tests in R. TCRdb carries this immuneACCESS record with in-frame sequences only. Its versions omit some clonotypes, under half of them owing to an unresolved V gene in the studies checked, with the rest unexplained. From that table come the V and J calls and clone size; the DNA was used to work out D and trimming. This sample holds just under 150,000 clones; around nine tenths were observed only once. The ten largest clonotypes hold roughly 17% of the sample.

This sequence uses TRBV27 and TRBJ2-7, with TRBD1 matching 12 junction bases. The receptor was isolated from a woman in her fifties or sixties with renal cell carcinoma. This specimen consisted of blood, obtained from a patient whose treatment included radiotherapy and nephrectomy. The CDR3 protein is CASSGQGQGASYEQYF. The bases read TGTGCCAGCAGTGGGCAGGGACAGGGGGCCTCCTACGAGCAGTACTTC.